Below are 11 T cell receptor beta chains sequenced from a single sample in a study of beta chain features in type 1 diabetes. Study findings and constraints: TCRB CDR3 length was moderately but significantly reduced in all four CD4+ subsets of Type 1 diabetes patients.

These receptors are not linked to any known antigen. The whole isolated RNA underwent reverse transcription, so sequencing captured expressed TCRB transcripts. Profiling relied on immunoSEQ multiplex PCR, and the TCRdb table lists in-frame clones only, not all of them. The sample includes hundreds of thousands of clones, 11% of them seen just once. The source material was naive CD4+ T cells from blood. These receptors came from a young man with type 1 diabetes.

This sequence joins TRBV4-1 and TRBJ2-3, with a possible D match to TRBD2 (5 bases). Looked up from germline, CDR1 is MGHRA and CDR2 is YSYEKL. Trimming removed 5 bases from V and 5 bases from J, with 26 bases in between. The CDR3 runs to 18 residues. In DNA, the CDR3 is TGCGCCAGCAGCGCGTGGACTCTCCCGAACCCTGAGAGAGATACGCAGTATTTT. Translated: CASSAWTLPNPERDTQYF.

This clone was observed a handful of times. This sequence joins TRBV7-9 and TRBJ1-2; 8 bases agree with TRBD1. Germline V gene lookup returns CDR1 SEHNR and CDR2 FQNEAQ (reference sequence). V trimming: 2 bases; J trimming: 5 bases; junction bases outside the gene matches: 7. The CDR3 sequence is 15 residues long. DNA of the CDR3: TGTGCCAGCAGCTTAAAGGACAGGGTAGAGTATGGCTACACCTTC. Encoded protein: CASSLKDRVEYGYTF.

This clone was picked up a small number of times. The J gene is TRBJ2-7, the V gene TRBV30, with D unclear. The CDR3 has 14 amino acids. Germline V gene data show CDR1 as GTSNPN and CDR2 as SVGIG (reference sequence). Between the trimmed V and J ends, which lost 4 bases and 0 bases, there was a span of 13 bases. CDR3 coding DNA: TGTGCCTGGACTAACCGGGTGTCCTCCTACGAGCAGTACTTC. Translating gives CAWTNRVSSYEQYF.

This clone was seen a few times. The rearrangement uses TRBV4-2 and TRBJ2-1; 7 bases are a match to TRBD2. The ends lost 0 bases at V and 15 bases at J; junction bases unmatched: 8. The germline CDR1 and CDR2 sequences are LGHNA and YNFKEQ. The CDR3 is 13 amino acids. The CDR3 is CASSQDLGLVPFF. In DNA, the CDR3 is TGTGCCAGCAGCCAAGATTTAGGACTAGTCCCGTTCTTC.

Only a few counts were recorded for this clone. This CDR3 reads CASSADRNNSPLHF. Here the CDR3 DNA reads TGCGCCAGCAGCGCAGACAGGAATAATTCACCCCTCCACTTT. The J gene is TRBJ1-6, the V gene TRBV5-1, with TRBD1 as a possible D gene (6 bases). Trimming took off 4 bases at V and 5 bases at J, with 10 bases between the two ends. CDR3 length equals 14 residues. CDR1 is SGHRS and CDR2 is YFSETQ in the germline V gene.

The chain couples TRBV6-6 to TRBJ2-7, with D possibly TRBD2 on 5 matching bases. The CDR3 extends over 16 amino acids. The germline CDR1 and CDR2 sequences are MNHNY and SVGAGI (reference sequence). The ends were cut back, 5 bases at V and 3 bases at J, with 20 bases in the middle. The CDR3 loop is CASSPHGGSGIYEQYF. CDR3 in DNA: TGTGCCAGCAGTCCGCACGGAGGAAGCGGAATCTACGAGCAGTACTTC.

The V and J genes are TRBV7-9 and TRBJ1-4, with D hard to call. CDR3 size: 12 residues. The germline gives CDR1 SEHNR, CDR2 FQNEAQ (reference sequence). V lost 3 bases and J lost 12, with 11 bases in between. This CDR3 reads CASSFLAGELFF. The DNA for the CDR3 is TGTGCCAGCAGCTTTTTGGCTGGAGAACTGTTTTTT. Full variable domain (rest looked up from reference TRBV7-9 and TRBJ1-4): DTGVSQNPRHKITKRGQNVTFRCDPISEHNRLYWYRQTLGQGPEFLTYFQNEAQLEKSRLLSDRFSAERPKGSFSTLEIQRTEQGDSAMYLCASSFLAGELFFGSGTQLSVL.

This rearrangement joins TRBV5-4 to TRBJ1-6, with TRBD1 as a possible D gene (6 bases). The CDR3 has 15 residues. Germline-derived CDR1 and CDR2 are SGHNT and YYREEE (reference sequence). V was trimmed by 0 bases and J by 9 bases, leaving 13 bases between them. Here the CDR3 reads CASSLDTGPGSPLHF. For the CDR3, the DNA is TGTGCCAGCAGCTTGGACACAGGGCCAGGTTCACCCCTCCACTTT. Combining the CDR3 with reference TRBV5-4 and TRBJ1-6 gives the whole variable domain ETGVTQSPTHLIKTRGQQVTLRCSSQSGHNTVSWYQQALGQGPQFIFQYYREEENGRGNFPPRFSGLQFPNYSSELNVNALELDDSALYLCASSLDTGPGSPLHFGNGTRLTVT.

The J gene is TRBJ1-1, the V gene TRBV7-2, with D maybe TRBD1 (6 bases). This CDR3 spans 15 amino acids. The V end was cut by 5 bases, the J end by 3 bases, with 16 bases between. CDR1 is SGHTA, CDR2 FQGNSA, per germline. The DNA for the CDR3 is TGTGCCAGCAGCCAGCAAAGGGCAGGGGACACTGAAGCTTTCTTT. This gives the protein CASSQQRAGDTEAFF.

The sample holds a few counts of this clone. The chain combines TRBV5-1 with TRBJ1-1, with D possibly TRBD1 on 5 matching bases. Germline values: CDR1 SGHRS, CDR2 YFSETQ. V was clipped by 0 bases and J by 8 bases, with 8 bases between them. The CDR3 is 12 residues long. This CDR3 reads CASSLEGSEAFF. The CDR3 nucleotides are TGCGCCAGCAGCTTGGAGGGGTCGGAAGCTTTCTTT.

In this sample, this clone turned up a few times. The chain joins TRBV5-1 to TRBJ2-3; 10 bases match TRBD1. The CDR3 has 15 residues. The J segment lost 2 bases and the V segment lost 4 bases, leaving 4 bases of the junction unmatched. Germline assignment: CDR1 SGHRS and CDR2 YFSETQ. CDR3 in amino acids: CASSPGQGNTDTQYF. CDR3 coding DNA: TGCGCCAGCAGCCCGGGACAGGGGAACACAGATACGCAGTATTTT.